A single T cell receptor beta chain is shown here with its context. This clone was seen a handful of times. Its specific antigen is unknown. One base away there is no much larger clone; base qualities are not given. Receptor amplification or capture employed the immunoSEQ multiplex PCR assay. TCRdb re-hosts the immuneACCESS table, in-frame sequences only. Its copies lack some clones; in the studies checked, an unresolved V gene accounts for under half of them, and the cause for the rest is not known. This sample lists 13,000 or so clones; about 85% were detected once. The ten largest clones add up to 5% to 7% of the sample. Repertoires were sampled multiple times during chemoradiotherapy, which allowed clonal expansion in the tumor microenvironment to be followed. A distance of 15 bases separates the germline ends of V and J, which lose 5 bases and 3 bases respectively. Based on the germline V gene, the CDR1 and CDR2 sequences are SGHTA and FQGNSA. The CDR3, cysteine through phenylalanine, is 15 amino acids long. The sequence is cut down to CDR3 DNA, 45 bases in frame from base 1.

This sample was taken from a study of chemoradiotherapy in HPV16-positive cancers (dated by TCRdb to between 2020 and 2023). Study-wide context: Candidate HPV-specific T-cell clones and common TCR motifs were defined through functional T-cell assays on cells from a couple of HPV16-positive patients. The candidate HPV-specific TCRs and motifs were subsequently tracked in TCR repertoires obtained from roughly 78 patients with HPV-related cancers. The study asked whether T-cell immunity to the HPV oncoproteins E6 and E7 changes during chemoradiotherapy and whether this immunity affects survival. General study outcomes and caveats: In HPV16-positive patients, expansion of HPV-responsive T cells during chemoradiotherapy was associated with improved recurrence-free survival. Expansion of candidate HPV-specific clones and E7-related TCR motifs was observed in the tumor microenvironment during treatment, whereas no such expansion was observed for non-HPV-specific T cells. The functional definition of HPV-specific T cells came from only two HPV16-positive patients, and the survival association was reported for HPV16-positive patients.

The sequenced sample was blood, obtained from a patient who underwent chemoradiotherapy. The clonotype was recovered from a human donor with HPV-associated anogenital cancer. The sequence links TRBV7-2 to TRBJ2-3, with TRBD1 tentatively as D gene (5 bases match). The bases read TGTGCCAGCAGCCCTCAGGGAAGGTGGACAGATACGCAGTATTTT. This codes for CASSPQGRWTDTQYF. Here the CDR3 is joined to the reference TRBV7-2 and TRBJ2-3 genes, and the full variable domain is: GAGVSQSPSNKVTEKGKDVELRCDPISGHTALYWYRQSLGQGLEFLIYFQGNSAPDKSGLPSDRFSAERTGGSVSTLTIQRTQQEDSAVYLCASSPQGRWTDTQYFGPGTRLTVL.